Listed here are 24 T cell receptor beta chains from one sample, sequenced in a study of CD8 T cells in ankylosing spondylitis. MiXCR, run by TCRdb on the 5' RACE reads, gives a single entry per CDR3 protein. The table includes 350,000 or so distinct CDR3 sequences, roughly 14% detected once. Sample: blood, either unsorted or a sorted T cell fraction (not recorded which). These receptors originate from a male donor with ankylosing spondylitis or in good health (not recorded which).

This clonotype was observed at least ten times. The V call is TRBV12-3 or TRBV12-4, the J call TRBJ1-2; unclear D gene. This CDR3 has 13 amino acids. Trimming removed 6 bases at V and 5 bases at J, with 13 bases between. CDR3 sequence (DNA): TGTGCCAGCAGCCCTCGATCATGGTATGGCTACACCTTC. It is translated as CASSPRSWYGYTF.

This clonotype was seen only a few times. This chain connects TRBV11-2 to TRBJ1-6; maybe TRBD1 (6 bases). From germline, CDR1 is SGHAT and CDR2 FQNNGV. The CDR3 totals 15 residues. Trimming took off 0 bases at V and 7 bases at J, with 10 bases between the two ends. The CDR3 here is CASSLDRTVNSPLHF. The CDR3 DNA reads TGTGCCAGCAGCTTAGACCGGACAGTAAATTCACCCCTCCACTTT.

The table lists this clonotype with a few counts. V gene TRBV5-1 combines with J gene TRBJ1-2; TRBD1 matches 9 bases. The CDR3 spans 14 residues. Germline CDR1 SGHRS, CDR2 YFSETQ. V lost 4 bases to trimming and J lost 4 bases; unmatched junction nucleotides: 5. The CDR3 nucleotides read TGCGCCAGCAGCGGGACAGGGAGCCCCTATGGCTACACCTTC. Its translation is CASSGTGSPYGYTF.

This clonotype has a handful of counts. CDR3 nucleotide sequence: TGTGCCAGCAGTTTAAGAGGGGGAAATCGGGATCCCCTCCACTTT. It specifies CASSLRGGNRDPLHF. V usage is TRBV12-3 or TRBV12-4 and J usage is TRBJ1-6, with TRBD1 as a possible D gene (6 bases). This CDR3 spans 15 amino acids. Trimming took 2 bases from V and 13 from J, leaving 18 bases between them.

This clonotype occurred many times. The J gene is TRBJ2-1, the V gene TRBV24-1; D ambiguous. This CDR3 spans 12 amino acids. Trimming took off 6 bases at V and 6 bases at J, with 8 bases between the two ends. Germline V gene sequence: CDR1 KGHDR, CDR2 SFDVKD. CDR3: CATSQYSNEQFF. DNA for the CDR3: TGTGCCACCAGTCAATATAGCAATGAGCAGTTCTTC.

The gene calls are TRBV2 and TRBJ2-3, with D hard to call. V was clipped by 3 bases and J by 0 bases, with 10 bases between them. Germline loops: CDR1 SNHLY, CDR2 FYNNEI. The CDR3 loop spans 15 amino acids. The CDR3 reads CASSDRSRSTDTQYF. CDR3 bases: TGTGCCAGCAGTGATCGGTCTAGGAGCACAGATACGCAGTATTTT.

The chain joins TRBV12-3 or TRBV12-4 to TRBJ1-5, with TRBD1 matching 8 bases. V gave up 6 bases and J gave up 1 base; unmatched junction bases: 2. The CDR3 runs 14 residues. The CDR3 reads CASRNRGSNQPQHF. The DNA for the CDR3 is TGTGCCAGCAGAAACAGGGGGAGCAATCAGCCCCAGCATTTT.

This clonotype was observed a few times. V usage is TRBV29-1 and J usage is TRBJ2-5; no definite D call. The germline V gene has CDR1 SQVTM and CDR2 ANQGSEA. The CDR3 extends over 13 amino acids. V gave up 8 bases and J gave up 6 bases, with 19 bases separating them. CDR3 sequence (DNA): TGCAGCCAAGGAGACCCGGGTGGGAAGACCCAGTACTTC. Protein: CSQGDPGGKTQYF.

This clonotype was observed a handful of times. This chain joins TRBV6-4 and TRBJ2-2; 7 bases agree with TRBD2. Looked up from germline, CDR1 is MRHNA and CDR2 is SNTAGT. V lost 4 bases to trimming and J lost 2 bases; unmatched junction nucleotides: 7. The CDR3 is 16 residues long. For the CDR3, the DNA is TGTGCCAGCAGTGCCCGCCCTAGCGGCAACACCGGGGAGCTGTTTTTT. Its protein is CASSARPSGNTGELFF.

This clonotype came up once. This sequence joins TRBV15 and TRBJ1-2; D might be TRBD1 (5 bases). CDR1 and CDR2 (germline): LNHNV, YYDKDF (reference sequence). Trimming shortened V by 1 base and J by 2 bases, and 8 bases separated the two germline ends. CDR3 length: 14 amino acids. As DNA, the CDR3 is TGTGCCACCAGCAGAGCTTCAGGGAACTATGGCTACACCTTC. Translated: CATSRASGNYGYTF. The full variable domain, in which reference TRBV15 and TRBJ1-2 provide the parts outside the CDR3, is DAMVIQNPRYQVTQFGKPVTLSCSQTLNHNVMYWYQQKSSQAPKLLFHYYDKDFNNEADTPDNFQSRRPNTSFCFLDIRSPGLGDTAMYLCATSRASGNYGYTFGSGTRLTVV.

The chain couples TRBV9 to TRBJ1-1; TRBD1 aligns across 8 bases. Germline V gives CDR1 SGDLS, CDR2 YYNGEE. This CDR3 spans 15 amino acids. V lost 0 bases, J lost 1 base, and 2 bases stayed unmatched. CDR3: CASSVGQGSNTEAFF. In DNA, the CDR3 is TGTGCCAGCAGCGTAGGACAGGGGTCGAACACTGAAGCTTTCTTT.

The J gene is TRBJ2-3, the V gene TRBV4-2; tentatively, D is TRBD1 (6 bases). CDR1 is LGHNA, CDR2 YNFKEQ, per germline. The CDR3 consists of 15 residues. V dropped 1 base and J dropped 0 bases, with 8 bases sitting between them. CDR3 in amino acids: CASSQGQASTDTQYF. CDR3 bases: TGTGCCAGCAGCCAAGGACAGGCGAGCACAGATACGCAGTATTTT.

This chain joins TRBV15 and TRBJ2-6; D is ambiguous. V was pared by 3 bases and J by 4 bases, with 13 bases between. This CDR3 is 16 amino acids long. The germline gives CDR1 LNHNV, CDR2 YYDKDF (reference sequence). CDR3 region: CATSRGSRYGANVLTF. For the CDR3, the DNA is TGTGCCACCAGCAGGGGATCCCGGTACGGGGCCAACGTCCTGACTTTC.

The chain joins TRBV5-1 to TRBJ2-3; 14 bases line up with TRBD2. J lost 6 bases, V lost 3 bases, and 6 bases had no gene match. CDR1 and CDR2 from the germline V gene are SGHRS and YFSETQ. CDR3 size: 16 residues. Here the CDR3 reads CASSSLWTSGGDTQYF. The CDR3 nucleotides are TGCGCCAGCAGCTCCCTTTGGACTAGCGGGGGGGATACGCAGTATTTT.

The chain uses TRBV27 and TRBJ2-7, with TRBD2 matching over 8 bases. Germline CDR1 is MNHEY and CDR2 is SMNVEV (reference sequence). The CDR3 is 14 amino acids. Germline trimming cut 6 bases from V and 5 bases from J; bases unmatched to any gene: 9. CDR3 in amino acids: CASSPSAGAHEQYF. The CDR3 nucleotides read TGTGCCAGCAGCCCCTCAGCGGGGGCCCACGAGCAGTACTTC.

The chain links TRBV4-2 to TRBJ2-3; D is undetermined. V lost 4 bases to trimming and J lost 2 bases, with 10 bases between them. Looked up from germline, CDR1 is LGHNA and CDR2 is YNFKEQ. The CDR3 is 14 amino acids. DNA for the CDR3: TGTGCCAGCAGCCTCCAGGATATCACAGATACGCAGTATTTT. This translates into CASSLQDITDTQYF.

The genes are TRBV11-2 and TRBJ2-7, with 7 bases that match TRBD2. V lost 2 bases to trimming and J lost 5 bases; unmatched junction nucleotides: 9. The CDR3 runs 15 residues. Germline assignment: CDR1 SGHAT and CDR2 FQNNGV. Here the CDR3 DNA reads TGTGCCAGCAGCTTAAAGGCGGGAGTGGAACACGAGCAGTACTTC. Protein product: CASSLKAGVEHEQYF.

This clonotype was observed many times. The chain combines TRBV6-6 with TRBJ2-7; TRBD1 might be the D (5 bases). Per germline, CDR1 MNHNY and CDR2 SVGAGI (reference sequence). Between the trimmed V and J ends, which lost 2 bases and 2 bases, there was a span of 7 bases. The length of the CDR3 is 13 residues. The CDR3 loop is CASSYDRTYEQYF. The CDR3 DNA sequence: TGTGCCAGCAGTTACGACAGAACCTACGAGCAGTACTTC.

This clonotype turned up a few times. The genes are TRBV6-2 or TRBV6-3 and TRBJ1-2, with a tentative D call TRBD1 (5 bases). The CDR3 covers 15 residues. V shed 7 bases and J shed 3 bases, with 18 bases lying between them. CDR1 MNHEY and CDR2 SVGEGT come from the germline V gene. CDR3 sequence: CASTGRLTAYYGYTF. CDR3 bases: TGTGCCAGCACGGGCCGCTTGACAGCTTACTATGGCTACACCTTC.

This clonotype was seen more than once but under ten times. This chain connects TRBV18 to TRBJ1-1; D uncertain. Trimming pared 1 base from V and 0 bases from J, leaving 6 bases between. The CDR3 totals 14 residues. Germline V gene lookup returns CDR1 KGHSH and CDR2 LQKENI. The CDR3 sequence is CASSPLALNTEAFF. The CDR3 DNA reads as TGTGCCAGCTCACCACTGGCTCTGAACACTGAAGCTTTCTTT.

Only a few counts were recorded for this clonotype. The chain uses TRBV3-1 and TRBJ2-5, with a weak D call TRBD2 (6 bases). Germline V gene sequence: CDR1 LGHDT, CDR2 YNNKEL (reference sequence). Trimming cost V 2 bases and J 4 bases, with 8 bases left between them. The CDR3 runs 13 residues. CDR3 sequence reads: CASSQRRGETQYF. In nucleotides, the CDR3 is TGTGCCAGCAGCCAACGGAGGGGAGAGACCCAGTACTTC.

The V and J genes are TRBV5-1 and TRBJ2-1; 8 positions agree with TRBD2. The trim removed 0 bases at V and 0 bases at J, leaving 2 bases unmatched. From germline, CDR1 is SGHRS and CDR2 YFSETQ. The CDR3 loop spans 16 amino acids. The CDR3 region is CASSLASGLSYNEQFF. CDR3 DNA sequence: TGCGCCAGCAGCTTGGCTAGCGGGCTCTCCTACAATGAGCAGTTCTTC.

This clonotype came up many times. The CDR3 reads CASSLIGTSGRNEQFF. The CDR3, as DNA: TGTGCCAGCAGCCTTATAGGGACTAGCGGGAGGAATGAGCAGTTCTTC. The chain combines TRBV14 with TRBJ2-1, with TRBD2 identical over 15 bases. This CDR3 is 16 amino acids long. Germline lookup yields CDR1 SGHDN and CDR2 FVKESK. V gave up 4 bases and J gave up 7 bases; unmatched junction bases: 5.

Remarks on this clonotype: A much bigger clone sits one base away, suggesting this may be a read error. CDR3 coding DNA: TGCAGCGGTAAAGCGGACGGGGAGCTGTTTTTT. Protein product: CSGKADGELFF. The chain combines TRBV29-1 with TRBJ2-2; tentatively, D is TRBD2 (5 bases). Germline loops: CDR1 SQVTM, CDR2 ANQGSEA. The V end lost 7 bases, the J end lost 7 bases, and 10 bases lay between the germline ends. This CDR3 is built from 11 residues.